The clone carrying this T cell receptor (beta chain) has a handful of counts. Antigen unknown. These data originate in a study of Graves' ophthalmopathy and Graves' hyperthyroidism. The study, taken as a whole, reports: The 13-signature model separated ophthalmopathy from stable hyperthyroidism at around 88% sensitivity and roughly 80% specificity.

RNA transcripts provided the template for amplifying TCR beta CDR3 regions. An opening RT-PCR round employed HTBI primers and preceded a second-round multiplex PCR. TCRdb fed the multiplex PCR reads into MiXCR, producing one record per CDR3 protein. Seen here are approximately 380,000 distinct CDR3 sequences, under 25% observed once, and the top ten hold 2.5% to 3.5%. Unmatched junction bases numbered 3, after V lost 4 bases and J lost 4 bases. This CDR3 is built from 14 residues. Germline CDR1 is LNHDA and CDR2 is SQIVND (reference sequence). The TCR was taken from a woman younger than 30 with stable Graves' hyperthyroidism. This chain connects TRBV19 to TRBJ2-7; 11 bases map to TRBD1. Material: peripheral blood. The CDR3 protein is CASSKGDRGYEQYF. CDR3 sequence (DNA): TGTGCCAGTAGTAAAGGGGACAGGGGGTACGAGCAGTACTTC.